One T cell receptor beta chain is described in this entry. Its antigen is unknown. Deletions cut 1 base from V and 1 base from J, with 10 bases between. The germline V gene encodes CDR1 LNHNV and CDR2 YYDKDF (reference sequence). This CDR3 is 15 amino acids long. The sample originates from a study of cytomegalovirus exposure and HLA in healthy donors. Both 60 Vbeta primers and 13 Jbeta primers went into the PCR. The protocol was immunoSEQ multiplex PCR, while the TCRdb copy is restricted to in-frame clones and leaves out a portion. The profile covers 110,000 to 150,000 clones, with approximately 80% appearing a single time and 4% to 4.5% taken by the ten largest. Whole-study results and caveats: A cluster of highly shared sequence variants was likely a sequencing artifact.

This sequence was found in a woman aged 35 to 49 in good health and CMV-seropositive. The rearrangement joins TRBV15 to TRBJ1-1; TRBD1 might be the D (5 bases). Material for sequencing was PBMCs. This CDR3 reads CATSRGIGENTEAFF. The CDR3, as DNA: TGTGCCACCAGCAGAGGGATAGGGGAGAACACTGAAGCTTTCTTT.